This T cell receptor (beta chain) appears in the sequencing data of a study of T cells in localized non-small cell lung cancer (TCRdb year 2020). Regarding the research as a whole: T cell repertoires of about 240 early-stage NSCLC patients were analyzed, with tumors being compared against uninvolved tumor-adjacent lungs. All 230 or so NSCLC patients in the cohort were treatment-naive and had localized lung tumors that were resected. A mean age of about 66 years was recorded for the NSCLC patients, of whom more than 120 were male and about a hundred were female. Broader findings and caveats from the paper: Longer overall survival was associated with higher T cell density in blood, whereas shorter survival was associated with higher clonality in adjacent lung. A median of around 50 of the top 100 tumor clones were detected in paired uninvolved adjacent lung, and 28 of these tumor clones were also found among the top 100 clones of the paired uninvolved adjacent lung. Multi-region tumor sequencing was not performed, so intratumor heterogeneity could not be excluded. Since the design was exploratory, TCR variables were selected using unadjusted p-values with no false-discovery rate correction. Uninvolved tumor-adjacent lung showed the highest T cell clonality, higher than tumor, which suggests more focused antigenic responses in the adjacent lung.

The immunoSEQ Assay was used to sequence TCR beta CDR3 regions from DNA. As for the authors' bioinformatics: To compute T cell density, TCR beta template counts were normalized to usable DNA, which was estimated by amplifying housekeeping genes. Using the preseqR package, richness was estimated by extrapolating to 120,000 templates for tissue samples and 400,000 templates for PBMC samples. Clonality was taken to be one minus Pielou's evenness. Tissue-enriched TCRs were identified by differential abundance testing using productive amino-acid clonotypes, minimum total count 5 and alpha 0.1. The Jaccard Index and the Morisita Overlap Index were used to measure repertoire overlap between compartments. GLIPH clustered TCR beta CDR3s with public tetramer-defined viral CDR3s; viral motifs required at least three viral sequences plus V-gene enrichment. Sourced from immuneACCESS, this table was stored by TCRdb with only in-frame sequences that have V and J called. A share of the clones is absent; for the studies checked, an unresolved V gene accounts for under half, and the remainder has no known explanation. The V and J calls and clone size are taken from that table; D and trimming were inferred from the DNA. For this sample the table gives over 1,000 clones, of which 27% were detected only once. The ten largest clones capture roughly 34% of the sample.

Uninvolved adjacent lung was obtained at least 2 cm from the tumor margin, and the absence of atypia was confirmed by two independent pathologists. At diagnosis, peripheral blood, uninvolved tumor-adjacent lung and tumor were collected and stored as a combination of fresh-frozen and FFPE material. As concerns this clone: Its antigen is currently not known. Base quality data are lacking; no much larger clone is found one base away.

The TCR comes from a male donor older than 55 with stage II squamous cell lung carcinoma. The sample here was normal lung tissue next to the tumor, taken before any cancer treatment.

The nucleotide sequence is TGTGCCATCAGTGAGGAGGAGGTCGCGCGCTATGGCTACACCTTC. Translation gives CAISEEEVARYGYTF. This chain joins TRBV10-3 to TRBJ1-2, with the D gene uncertain. V sheds 2 bases and J sheds 4 bases, leaving 14 bases between their ends. CDR1 is given as ENHRY and CDR2 as SYGVKD, both from the germline V gene. Spanning cysteine to phenylalanine, the CDR3 consists of 15 amino acids. Only the CDR3 region is kept as DNA, spanning 45 bases read in frame from base 1.